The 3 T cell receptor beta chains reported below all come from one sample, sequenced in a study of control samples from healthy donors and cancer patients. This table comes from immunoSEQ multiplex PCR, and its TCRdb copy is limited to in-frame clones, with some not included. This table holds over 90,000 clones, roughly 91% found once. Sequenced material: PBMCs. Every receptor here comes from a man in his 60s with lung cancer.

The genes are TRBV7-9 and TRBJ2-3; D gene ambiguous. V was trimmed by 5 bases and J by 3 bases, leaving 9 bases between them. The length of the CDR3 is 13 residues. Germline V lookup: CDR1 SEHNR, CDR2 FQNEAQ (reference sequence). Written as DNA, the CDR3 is TGTGCCAGCAGCCCAGGTCCTACAGATACGCAGTATTTT. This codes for CASSPGPTDTQYF.

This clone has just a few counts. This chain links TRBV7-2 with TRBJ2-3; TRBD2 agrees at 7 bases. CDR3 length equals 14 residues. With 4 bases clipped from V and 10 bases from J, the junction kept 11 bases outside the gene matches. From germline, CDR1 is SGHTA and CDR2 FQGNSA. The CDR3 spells CASSSTGLGRAQYF. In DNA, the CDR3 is TGTGCCAGCAGCTCTACAGGACTAGGTCGCGCGCAGTATTTT.

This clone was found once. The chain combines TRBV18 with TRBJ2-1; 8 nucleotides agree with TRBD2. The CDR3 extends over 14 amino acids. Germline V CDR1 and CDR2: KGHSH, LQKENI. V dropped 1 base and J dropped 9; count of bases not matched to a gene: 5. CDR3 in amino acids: CASSPLLAEVEQFF. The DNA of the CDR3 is TGTGCCAGCTCACCACTACTAGCGGAGGTTGAGCAGTTCTTC.